The subject of this entry is one TCR beta chain. V shed 4 bases and J shed 8 bases, with 20 bases lying between them. The CDR3 totals 14 residues. Germline V gives CDR1 GTSNPN, CDR2 SVGIG (reference sequence). This record comes from a study of human thymus T cells. Libraries were prepared by immunoSEQ multiplex PCR; TCRdb keeps only in-frame clonotypes and omits some of them. The sample has 45,000 to 50,000 clones; about 95% are singletons. The V and J genes are TRBV30 and TRBJ1-2; TRBD1 is a possible D gene (5 bases). The clonotype was recovered from a girl under three years old with a congenital heart defect but otherwise immunologically healthy. Material: blood. CDR3 loop: CAWTTDVRRGGYTF. The CDR3 nucleotides are TGTGCCTGGACCACAGACGTGAGGAGGGGAGGCTACACCTTC.